The 4 T cell receptor beta chains listed next were all sequenced from one sample in a study of blood T cell repertoires in COVID-19. TCRdb keeps only in-frame clones here, not all; method: immunoSEQ multiplex PCR. The sample shows over 50,000 clones, approximately 86% of them seen only once. Sample: peripheral blood. These receptors all stem from a man in his sixties or seventies with acute or convalescent COVID-19.

The CDR3 bases are TGTGCCATCCATACGGGCAATGAGCAGTTCTTC. As protein: CAIHTGNEQFF. V is TRBV28 and J is TRBJ2-1; D is unclear. The CDR3 runs 11 residues. Germline V CDR1 and CDR2: MDHEN, SYDVKM. V dropped 10 bases and J dropped 6 bases, with 10 bases sitting between them.

The genes are TRBV5-1 and TRBJ1-4, with D uncertain. V was cut by 0 bases and J by 8 bases, with 11 bases left in between. The CDR3 is 14 residues long. From germline, CDR1 is SGHRS and CDR2 YFSETQ. The chain's CDR3 is CASSLGDGGEKLFF. The CDR3 nucleotides read TGCGCCAGCAGCTTGGGAGACGGCGGCGAAAAACTGTTTTTT.

This clone was found once. The chain couples TRBV19 to TRBJ2-7, with 9 positions matching TRBD1. Germline V lookup: CDR1 LNHDA, CDR2 SQIVND (reference sequence). The CDR3 loop spans 15 amino acids. The J segment lost 7 bases and the V segment lost 4 bases, leaving 11 bases of the junction unmatched. The CDR3 DNA follows: TGTGCCAGTAGTACCCTCGGGACAGGGTTTGGTGAGCAGTACTTC. Translating it yields CASSTLGTGFGEQYF. Full variable domain (missing parts from reference TRBV19 and TRBJ2-7): DGGITQSPKYLFRKEGQNVTLSCEQNLNHDAMYWYRQDPGQGLRLIYYSQIVNDFQKGDIAEGYSVSREKKESFPLTVTSAQKNPTAFYLCASSTLGTGFGEQYFGPGTRLTVT.

The gene calls are TRBV2 and TRBJ2-1; 7 positions agree with TRBD2. Trimming at V came to 4 bases and at J to 3 bases, leaving 9 bases not matched to a gene. Germline V gene data show CDR1 as SNHLY and CDR2 as FYNNEI. CDR3 length equals 16 residues. The CDR3 coding sequence is TGTGCCAGCAGTGGGGGTGAGGGGAGGGACTACAATGAGCAGTTCTTC. Encoded protein: CASSGGEGRDYNEQFF. Looking up the rest from reference TRBV2 and TRBJ2-1 gives the full variable domain: EPEVTQTPSHQVTQMGQEVILRCVPISNHLYFYWYRQILGQKVEFLVSFYNNEISEKSEIFDDQFSVERPDGSNFTLKIRSTKLEDSAMYFCASSGGEGRDYNEQFFGPGTRLTVL.